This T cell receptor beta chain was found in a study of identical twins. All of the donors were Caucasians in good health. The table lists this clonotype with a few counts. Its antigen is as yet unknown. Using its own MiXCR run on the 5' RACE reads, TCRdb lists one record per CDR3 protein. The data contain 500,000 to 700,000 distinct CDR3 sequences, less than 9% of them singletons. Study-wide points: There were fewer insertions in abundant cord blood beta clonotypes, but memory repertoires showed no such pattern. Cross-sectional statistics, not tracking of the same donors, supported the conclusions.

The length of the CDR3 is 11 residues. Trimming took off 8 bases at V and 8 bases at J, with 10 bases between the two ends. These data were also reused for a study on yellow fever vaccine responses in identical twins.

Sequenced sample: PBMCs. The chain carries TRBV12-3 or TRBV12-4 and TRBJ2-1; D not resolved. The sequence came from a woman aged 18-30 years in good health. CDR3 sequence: CASADGDEQFF. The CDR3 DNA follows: TGTGCCAGCGCCGATGGCGATGAGCAGTTCTTC.